Reported below is one T cell receptor beta chain. The sample belongs to a study of blood T cell repertoires in COVID-19. As for the study in general: COVID-19 samples, acute and convalescent, were from the United States, Italy and Spain. Sample material is recorded as cDNA or gDNA derived from T cells, B-cell-depleted T cells, or PBMCs.

Per the authors' pipeline: Reference gene primers were amplified, and this amplification served to estimate nucleated cell counts. Repertoires were generated with immunoSEQ multiplex PCR, while TCRdb's copy carries only in-frame clones and drops some. V, J and clone size are taken as reported in that table, and D and trimming were inferred from the DNA itself. The table lists about 130,000 clones, around 86% of them singletons. The sequence was obtained from a woman aged 45 to 65 who had recovered from COVID-19. The specimen sequenced was peripheral blood.

This CDR3 is CASKTSGSRDEQFF. CDR3 DNA: TGTGCCTCCAAGACTAGCGGGAGTAGGGATGAGCAGTTCTTC. The J gene is TRBJ2-1, the V gene TRBV30, with 12 nucleotides matching TRBD2. The CDR3 runs 14 residues. CDR1 GTSNPN and CDR2 SVGIG come from the germline V gene (reference sequence). V was clipped by 7 bases and J by 8 bases; unmatched bases: 9. The complete variable domain, with remaining parts taken from reference TRBV30 and TRBJ2-1, reads SQTIHQWPATLVQPVGSPLSLECTVEGTSNPNLYWYRQAAGRGLQLLFYSVGIGQISSEVPQNLSASRPQDRQFILSSKKLLLSDSGFYLCASKTSGSRDEQFFGPGTRLTVL.